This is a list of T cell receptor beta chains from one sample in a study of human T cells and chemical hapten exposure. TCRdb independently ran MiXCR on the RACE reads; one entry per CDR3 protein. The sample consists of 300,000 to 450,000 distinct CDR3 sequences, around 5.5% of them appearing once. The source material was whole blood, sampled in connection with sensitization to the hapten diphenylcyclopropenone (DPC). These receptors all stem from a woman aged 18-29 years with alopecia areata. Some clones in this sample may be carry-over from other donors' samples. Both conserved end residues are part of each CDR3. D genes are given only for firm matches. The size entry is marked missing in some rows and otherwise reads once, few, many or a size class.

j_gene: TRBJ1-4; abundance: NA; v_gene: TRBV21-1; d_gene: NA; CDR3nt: TGTGCCAGCAGCAAAATGCCGGGACAGGGTAACGAAAAACTGTTTTTT; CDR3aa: CASSKMPGQGNEKLFF
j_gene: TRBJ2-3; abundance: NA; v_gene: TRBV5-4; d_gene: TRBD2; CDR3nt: TGTGCCAGCAGGGGGCGGGGGGCCAGTTTGACAGATACGCAGTATTTT; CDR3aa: CASRGRGASLTDTQYF
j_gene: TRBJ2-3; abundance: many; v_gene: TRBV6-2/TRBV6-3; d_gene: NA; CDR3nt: TGTGCCAGCAGGATAGGGGGGATAGATACGCAGTATTTT; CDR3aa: CASRIGGIDTQYF
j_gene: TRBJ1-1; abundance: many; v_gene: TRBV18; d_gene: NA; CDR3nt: TGTGCCAGCTCACTGGCGGGCCACCAGAACACTGAAGCTTTCTTT; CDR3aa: CASSLAGHQNTEAFF
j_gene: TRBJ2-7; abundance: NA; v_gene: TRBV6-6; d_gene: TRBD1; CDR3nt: TGTGCCAGCTTAGGGACAGGGGATACGTACGAGCAGTACTTC; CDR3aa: CASLGTGDTYEQYF
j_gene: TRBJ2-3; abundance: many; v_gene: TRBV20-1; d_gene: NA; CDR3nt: TGCAGTGCTATACGGCAGGTCCCCGTCCAGGGCACAGATACGCAGTATTTT; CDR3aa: CSAIRQVPVQGTDTQYF
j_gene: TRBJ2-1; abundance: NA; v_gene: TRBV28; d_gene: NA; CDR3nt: TGTGCCAGCAGTTTGCTTCGGGAAGAGCAGTTCTTC; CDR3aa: CASSLLREEQFF
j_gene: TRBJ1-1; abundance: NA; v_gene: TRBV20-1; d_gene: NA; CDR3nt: TGCAGTGCTAGCCGGGGACCGAACACTGAAGCTTTCTTT; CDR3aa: CSASRGPNTEAFF
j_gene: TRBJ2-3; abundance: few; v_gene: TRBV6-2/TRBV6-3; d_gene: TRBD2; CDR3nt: TGTGCCAGCAGTTTGACCGGGACTACAATCTCGTATTTT; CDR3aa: CASSLTGTTISYF
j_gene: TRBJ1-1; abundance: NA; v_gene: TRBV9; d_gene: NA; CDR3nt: TGTGCCAGCAGCCCCCGTTCGGGCGGCACTGAAGCTTTCTTT; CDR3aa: CASSPRSGGTEAFF
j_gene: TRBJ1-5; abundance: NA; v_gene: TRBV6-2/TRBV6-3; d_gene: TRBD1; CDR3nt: TGTGCCAGCAGTTACACCCGACAGGGACGGTGGCAGCCCCAGCATTTT; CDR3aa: CASSYTRQGRWQPQHF
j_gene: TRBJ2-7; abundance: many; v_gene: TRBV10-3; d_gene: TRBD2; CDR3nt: TGTGCCATCAGTGATACTAGCGGGGCTTACGAGCAGTACTTC; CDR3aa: CAISDTSGAYEQYF
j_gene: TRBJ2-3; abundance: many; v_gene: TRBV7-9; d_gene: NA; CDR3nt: TGTGCCAGCAGCTCCCGTGACTCTGATACGCAGTATTTT; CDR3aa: CASSSRDSDTQYF
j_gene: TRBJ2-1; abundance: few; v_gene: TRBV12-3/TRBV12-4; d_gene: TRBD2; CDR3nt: TGTGCCAGCAGTCCTAGCGGGGGGGACTCCTACAATGAGCAGTTCTTC; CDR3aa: CASSPSGGDSYNEQFF
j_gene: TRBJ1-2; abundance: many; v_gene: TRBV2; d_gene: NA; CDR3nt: TGTGCCAGCCAGGCAAGAGGCCCCCTGAGGTATGGCTACACCTTC; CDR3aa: CASQARGPLRYGYTF
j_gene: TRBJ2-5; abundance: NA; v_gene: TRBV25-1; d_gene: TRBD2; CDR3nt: TGTGCCAGCAGTGAAGAGGCAGGGAGGGGAGAGACCCAGTACTTC; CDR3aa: CASSEEAGRGETQYF
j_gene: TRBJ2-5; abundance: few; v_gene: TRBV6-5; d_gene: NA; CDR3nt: TGTGCCAGCAGTTACTCGTCCGCCAGCTCGCAGACCCAGTACTTC; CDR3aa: CASSYSSASSQTQYF
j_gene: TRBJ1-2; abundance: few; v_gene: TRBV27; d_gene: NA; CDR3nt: TGTGCCAGCAGTTCAGACTTAAATGGCTACACCTTC; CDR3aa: CASSSDLNGYTF
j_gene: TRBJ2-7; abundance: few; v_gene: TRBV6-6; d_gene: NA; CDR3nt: TGTGCCAGCAGTTACTCAGGCAGCCCCGGGGAGCAGTACTTC; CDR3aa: CASSYSGSPGEQYF
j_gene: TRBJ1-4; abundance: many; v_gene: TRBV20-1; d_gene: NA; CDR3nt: TGCAGTGCCCAACGGGGGGATGTGGATGAAAAACTGTTTTTT; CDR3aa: CSAQRGDVDEKLFF
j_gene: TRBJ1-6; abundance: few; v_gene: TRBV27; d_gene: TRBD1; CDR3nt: TGTGCCAGCAGTTTTTCGATCGGGACAGAGTTTTCACCCCTCCACTTT; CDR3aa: CASSFSIGTEFSPLHF
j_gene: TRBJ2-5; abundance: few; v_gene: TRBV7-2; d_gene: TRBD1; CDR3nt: TGTGCCAGCAGCCCTGACAGGGAGAGTAAGACCCAGTACTTC; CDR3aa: CASSPDRESKTQYF
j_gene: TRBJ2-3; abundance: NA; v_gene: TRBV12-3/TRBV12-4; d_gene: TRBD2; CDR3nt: TGTGCCAGCAGTATAGCGGGGGGAAGGCGGACGCAGTATTTT; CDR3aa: CASSIAGGRRTQYF
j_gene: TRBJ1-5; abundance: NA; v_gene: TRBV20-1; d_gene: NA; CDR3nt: TGCAGTGCTACACAGGCATATAGCAATCAGCCCCAGCATTTT; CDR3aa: CSATQAYSNQPQHF
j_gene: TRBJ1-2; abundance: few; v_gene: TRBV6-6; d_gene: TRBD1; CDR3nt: TGTGCCACCTCCGGACAGGGATCTAACTATGGCTACACCTTC; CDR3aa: CATSGQGSNYGYTF
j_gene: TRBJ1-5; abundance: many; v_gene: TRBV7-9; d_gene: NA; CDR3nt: TGTGCCAGCAGCTCGGACATTCGCGATCAGCCCCAGCATTTT; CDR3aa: CASSSDIRDQPQHF
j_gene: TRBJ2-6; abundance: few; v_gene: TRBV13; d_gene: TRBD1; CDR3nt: TGTGCCAGCAGCCACGGACAGGGCGCAGCTGGGGCCAACGTCCTGACTTTC; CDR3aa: CASSHGQGAAGANVLTF
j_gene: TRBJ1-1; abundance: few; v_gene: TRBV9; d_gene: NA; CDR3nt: TGTGCCAGCAGCGTAGGGGAGGGGATGAGGTTAACTGAAGCTTTCTTT; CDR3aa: CASSVGEGMRLTEAFF
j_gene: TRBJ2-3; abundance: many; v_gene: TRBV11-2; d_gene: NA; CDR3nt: TGTGCCAGCAGCTTATCTGAGGGACCGCAGTATTTT; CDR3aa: CASSLSEGPQYF
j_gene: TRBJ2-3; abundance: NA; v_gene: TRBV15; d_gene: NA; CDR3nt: TGTGCCACCAGCAGAGGCCAGGAAACAGATACGCAGTATTTT; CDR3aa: CATSRGQETDTQYF
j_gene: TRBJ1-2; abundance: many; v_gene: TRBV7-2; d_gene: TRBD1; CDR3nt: TGTGCCAGCAGGATTGGACAGGGGGCGAACTATGGCTACACCTTC; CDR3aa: CASRIGQGANYGYTF
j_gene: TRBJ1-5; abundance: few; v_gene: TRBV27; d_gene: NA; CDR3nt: TGTGCCAGCAGTTTATCTGTGGGGGCGGGTCAGCCCCAGCATTTT; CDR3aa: CASSLSVGAGQPQHF
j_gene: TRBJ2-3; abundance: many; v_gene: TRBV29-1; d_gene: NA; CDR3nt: TGCAGCGTTGCGGTGCAGCCAGGCACAGATACGCAGTATTTT; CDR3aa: CSVAVQPGTDTQYF
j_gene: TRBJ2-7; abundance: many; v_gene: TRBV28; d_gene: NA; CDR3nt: TGTGCCAGCAGACCAGGTACCTACGAGCAGTACTTC; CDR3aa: CASRPGTYEQYF
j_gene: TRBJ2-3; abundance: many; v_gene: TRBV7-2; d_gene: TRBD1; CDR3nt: TGTGCCAGCAGCCTACAGGGGGCGCGGTCGTTTGATACGCAGTATTTT; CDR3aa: CASSLQGARSFDTQYF
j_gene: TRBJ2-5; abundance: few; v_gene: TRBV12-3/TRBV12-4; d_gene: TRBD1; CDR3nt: TGTGCCAGCAGTTCGGGACAGGGGAGCCCCCAGTACTTC; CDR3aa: CASSSGQGSPQYF
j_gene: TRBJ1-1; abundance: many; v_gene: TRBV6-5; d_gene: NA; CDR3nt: TGTGCCAGCAGTCCTCCGGGACACCCTGGGGCTGAAGCTTTCTTT; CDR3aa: CASSPPGHPGAEAFF
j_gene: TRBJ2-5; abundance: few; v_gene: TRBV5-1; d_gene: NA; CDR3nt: TGCGCCAGCCTCCCCTCGGGCAGGGAAGGGGAGACCCAGTACTTC; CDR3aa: CASLPSGREGETQYF
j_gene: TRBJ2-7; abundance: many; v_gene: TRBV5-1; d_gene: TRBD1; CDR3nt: TGTGCCAGCAGCTCCGGGACAGGGGGCTACGAGCAGTACTTC; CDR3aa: CASSSGTGGYEQYF
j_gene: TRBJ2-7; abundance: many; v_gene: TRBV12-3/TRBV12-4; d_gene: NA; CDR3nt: TGTGCCAGCAGCCTAGACAGGTTCTCCTACGAGCAGTACTTC; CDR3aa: CASSLDRFSYEQYF